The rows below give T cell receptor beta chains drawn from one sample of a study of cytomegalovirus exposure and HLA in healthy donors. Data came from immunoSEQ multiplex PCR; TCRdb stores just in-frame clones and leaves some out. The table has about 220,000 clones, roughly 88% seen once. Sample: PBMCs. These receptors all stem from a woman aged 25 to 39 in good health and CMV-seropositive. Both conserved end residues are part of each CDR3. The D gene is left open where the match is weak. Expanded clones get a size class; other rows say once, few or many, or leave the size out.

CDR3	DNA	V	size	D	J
CASSLGIGGELFF	TGTGCCAGCAGCTTAGGAATCGGCGGGGAGCTGTTTTTT	TRBV11-2	.	.	TRBJ2-2
CASSQESGYGYTF	TGCGCCAGCAGCCAAGAGTCTGGCTATGGCTACACCTTC	TRBV4-1	few	.	TRBJ1-2
CASITGEDTEAFF	TGTGCCAGTATTACCGGCGAAGACACTGAAGCTTTCTTT	TRBV18	.	.	TRBJ1-1
CATRDTSYGYTF	TGTGCCACCAGGGACACCTCCTATGGCTACACCTTC	TRBV6-5	.	.	TRBJ1-2
CAQQGTGVRQYF	TGTGCGCAGCAGGGAACCGGGGTAAGGCAGTATTTT	TRBV30	.	.	TRBJ2-3
CASSPVGDTTDTQYF	TGTGCCAGCAGCCCCGTGGGGGATACCACAGATACGCAGTATTTT	TRBV6-4	.	.	TRBJ2-3
CASSSPLMWELFF	TGTGCCAGCAGCTCTCCTTTGATGTGGGAGCTGTTTTTT	TRBV7-9	.	.	TRBJ2-2
CASSLARGVYGYTF	TGTGCCAGCAGCTTAGCGCGGGGGGTCTATGGCTACACCTTC	TRBV7-9	.	.	TRBJ1-2
CASSSRLAGEIEQYF	TGTGCCAGCAGCTCAAGACTAGCGGGAGAAATCGAGCAGTACTTC	TRBV5-4	.	TRBD2	TRBJ2-7
CASSRLAGPYNEQFF	TGTGCCAGCAGTCGACTAGCGGGACCTTACAATGAGCAGTTCTTC	TRBV6-1	.	TRBD2	TRBJ2-1
CASSFGSGGGTDTQYF	TGTGCCAGCAGTTTCGGGTCAGGGGGAGGCACAGATACGCAGTATTTT	TRBV7-9	once	TRBD1	TRBJ2-3
CASSLGGRVGEKLFF	TGTGCCAGCAGTCTCGGAGGCCGGGTGGGAGAAAAACTGTTTTTT	TRBV27	.	.	TRBJ1-4
CASSIPGAGNGYTF	TGTGCCAGTAGTATTCCGGGGGCAGGAAATGGCTACACCTTC	TRBV19	.	.	TRBJ1-2
CASSLAGTSGKETQYF	TGTGCCAGCAGCTTAGCGGGGACTAGCGGTAAAGAGACCCAGTACTTC	TRBV7-2	few	TRBD2	TRBJ2-5
CASSSTGSGTGELFF	TGTGCCAGCAGTTCCACAGGGTCTGGCACCGGGGAGCTGTTTTTT	TRBV28	.	.	TRBJ2-2
CSAVTTEAFF	TGCAGCGCCGTAACCACGGAAGCTTTCTTT	TRBV29-1	.	.	TRBJ1-1
CASSEGSGKAYEQYF	TGTGCCAGCAGTGAAGGTTCAGGGAAAGCCTACGAGCAGTACTTC	TRBV2	.	.	TRBJ2-7
CASRDSVGYEQYF	TGTGCCAGCAGGGACAGCGTCGGGTACGAGCAGTACTTC	TRBV11-3	once	.	TRBJ2-7